These 26 T cell receptor beta chains were all obtained from the same sample, sequenced in a study of blood T cell repertoires in COVID-19. Here immunoSEQ multiplex PCR was the method, and the copy in TCRdb shows in-frame clones only, minus some. The data contain around 700,000 clones, 70% to 90% of them singletons. Sequencing was done on a sample of peripheral blood. All receptors derive from a woman in her late teens or twenties with acute or convalescent COVID-19.

The chain links TRBV28 to TRBJ1-2; D unresolved. CDR3 length equals 11 residues. Between the trimmed V and J ends, which lost 2 bases and 7 bases, there was a span of 5 bases. The V gene's germline CDR1 is MDHEN and CDR2 SYDVKM. The CDR3 DNA follows: TGTGCCAGCAGTTTACCAGGTGGCTACACCTTC. Translating gives CASSLPGGYTF.

The chain carries TRBV12-5 and TRBJ1-5; D not certain. V was clipped by 6 bases and J by 3 bases, with 9 bases between them. The CDR3 contains 13 residues. CDR1 and CDR2 from the germline V gene are LGHNT and FRNRAP. Here the CDR3 reads CASGRELNQPQHF. In DNA, the CDR3 is TGTGCTAGTGGGAGGGAACTCAATCAGCCCCAGCATTTT.

V and J are TRBV2 and TRBJ2-2; TRBD1 aligns across 9 bases. Germline CDR1 is SNHLY and CDR2 is FYNNEI. The CDR3 totals 13 residues. V was clipped by 8 bases and J by 7 bases; unmatched bases: 5. CDR3 bases: TGTGCCAGCTCACAGGGGGCTGGCGGGGAGCTGTTTTTT. This sequence encodes CASSQGAGGELFF.

The chain links TRBV3-1 (or the pseudogene TRBV3-2) to TRBJ2-7, with TRBD1 as a possible D gene (6 bases). The CDR3 is 15 residues long. The germline V gene has CDR1 LGHDT and CDR2 YNNKEL (reference sequence). Trimming stripped 1 base from V and 5 bases from J, with 15 bases between. This chain's CDR3 is CASSQGSSGDDEQYF. CDR3 in DNA: TGTGCCAGCAGCCAAGGTTCGTCAGGGGACGACGAGCAGTACTTC.

This chain joins TRBV2 and TRBJ1-4; 7 bases match TRBD1. Germline CDR1 SNHLY, CDR2 FYNNEI. J lost 6 bases, V lost 3 bases, and 1 base had no gene match. The CDR3 extends over 13 amino acids. The CDR3 region has the DNA TGTGCCAGCAGTGACAGGGGGTATGAAAAACTGTTTTTT. Translation gives CASSDRGYEKLFF. The full variable domain, in which reference TRBV2 and TRBJ1-4 provide the parts outside the CDR3, is EPEVTQTPSHQVTQMGQEVILRCVPISNHLYFYWYRQILGQKVEFLVSFYNNEISEKSEIFDDQFSVERPDGSNFTLKIRSTKLEDSAMYFCASSDRGYEKLFFGSGTQLSVL.

This chain joins TRBV20-1 and TRBJ2-7; 8 bases align to TRBD2. This CDR3 region has 14 residues. J gave up 4 bases and V 3 bases, and 8 bases lay outside the gene matches. Germline CDR1 is DFQATT and CDR2 is SNEGSKA (reference sequence). CDR3 coding DNA: TGCAGTGCTAGTGAGGCGGGGGGCGTATACGAGCAGTACTTC. It is translated as CSASEAGGVYEQYF.

The gene calls are TRBV7-3 and TRBJ2-2; TRBD2 is a possible D gene (6 bases). The CDR3 contains 14 residues. Germline V gene data show CDR1 as SGHTA and CDR2 as FQGTGA. Trimming pared 5 bases from V and 7 bases from J, leaving 14 bases between. This CDR3 is CASSDRRGNGELFF. The CDR3 coding sequence is TGTGCCAGCAGCGACCGGCGGGGTAACGGGGAGCTGTTTTTT.

The chain recombines TRBV3-1 (or the pseudogene TRBV3-2) with TRBJ1-5, with D perhaps TRBD1 (6 bases). The CDR3 covers 17 residues. Trimming removed 1 base at V and 1 base at J, with 14 bases between. In germline, CDR1 is LGHDT, CDR2 YNNKEL (reference sequence). CDR3 in DNA: TGTGCCAGCAGCCAAGGTTACAGGGTAAGAAGCAATCAGCCCCAGCATTTT. Protein sequence: CASSQGYRVRSNQPQHF.

The V gene is TRBV6-6, the J gene TRBJ2-7; 8 positions agree with TRBD2. Looked up from germline, CDR1 is MNHNY and CDR2 is SVGAGI (reference sequence). V gave up 2 bases and J gave up 8 bases; unmatched junction bases: 14. This CDR3 spans 16 amino acids. The CDR3 loop reads CASSYDPPGTSFQQYF. The CDR3 coding sequence is TGTGCCAGCAGTTACGATCCTCCTGGGACTAGTTTTCAGCAGTACTTC.

The rearrangement links TRBV30 to TRBJ1-4, with D uncertain. Trimming shortened V by 3 bases and J by 5 bases, and 7 bases separated the two germline ends. Germline values: CDR1 GTSNPN, CDR2 SVGIG (reference sequence). CDR3 length: 12 residues. In nucleotides, the CDR3 is TGTGCCTGGAGGATCACAAATGAAAAACTGTTTTTT. This sequence encodes CAWRITNEKLFF.

This clone was recorded once. The chain employs TRBV24-1 and TRBJ2-3; 14 nucleotides align to TRBD2. This CDR3 is 17 amino acids long. Per germline, CDR1 KGHDR and CDR2 SFDVKD. J gave up 8 bases and V 4 bases, and 10 bases lay outside the gene matches. The CDR3: CATSDSRTSGGLATQYF. Here the CDR3 DNA reads TGTGCCACCAGTGACTCTCGGACTAGCGGGGGGCTTGCTACGCAGTATTTT.

This sequence joins TRBV18 and TRBJ1-1, with D tentatively TRBD1 (6 bases). The germline V gene encodes CDR1 KGHSH and CDR2 LQKENI. This CDR3 has 15 amino acids. V gave up 0 bases and J gave up 10 bases, with 18 bases separating them. The CDR3 DNA is TGTGCCAGCTCACCACCGTCACAGGGATGGTTGGGAGCTTTCTTT. Its protein product is CASSPPSQGWLGAFF.

V and J are TRBV9 and TRBJ2-7; D may be TRBD2 (6 bases). This CDR3 contains 16 residues. Germline V gene data show CDR1 as SGDLS and CDR2 as YYNGEE. Trimming cost V 0 bases and J 0 bases, with 13 bases left between them. DNA for the CDR3: TGTGCCAGCAGCGTAGGGGGATGGGACTTCTCCTACGAGCAGTACTTC. The encoded protein is CASSVGGWDFSYEQYF.

V usage is TRBV23-1 and J usage is TRBJ2-7; D is undetermined. TRBV23-1 is an ORF, and what it does is uncertain. Trimming stripped 0 bases from V and 2 bases from J, with 11 bases between. The CDR3 is 15 residues long. CDR3 amino acids: CASSQSGCWAYEQYF. The CDR3 DNA sequence: TGCGCCAGCAGTCAATCGGGCTGCTGGGCCTACGAGCAGTACTTC.

The chain carries TRBV5-1 and TRBJ1-2; a weak D match, TRBD1 (5 bases). The CDR3 totals 15 residues. CDR1 is SGHRS, CDR2 YFSETQ, per germline. Trimming stripped 5 bases from V and 1 base from J, with 15 bases between. DNA of the CDR3: TGCGCCAGCAGTCGCACCACCCAGGGTAACTATGGCTACACCTTC. It yields the protein CASSRTTQGNYGYTF.

This chain links TRBV18 with TRBJ1-5; D remains ambiguous. Trimming shortened V by 6 bases and J by 2 bases, and 17 bases separated the two germline ends. The CDR3 has 16 amino acids. Germline lookup yields CDR1 KGHSH and CDR2 LQKENI. The CDR3 spells CASSHTRFVGNQPQHF. Here the CDR3 DNA reads TGTGCCAGCTCGCATACCCGTTTTGTAGGCAATCAGCCCCAGCATTTT.

This chain connects TRBV5-6 to TRBJ2-2; 8 positions match TRBD1. The CDR3 runs to 16 residues. The germline V gene has CDR1 SGHDT and CDR2 YYEEEE. V lost 2 bases and J lost 4; bases outside the gene matches: 7. CDR3 coding DNA: TGTGCCAGCAGCTTAGGAGGACAGGGAGGCACCGGGGAGCTGTTTTTT. The encoded protein is CASSLGGQGGTGELFF.

The V call is TRBV6-1, the J call TRBJ2-1, with D possibly TRBD2 on 5 matching bases. The V gene lost 3 bases and the J gene lost 3 bases, with 18 bases spanning the gap. The germline CDR1 and CDR2 sequences are MNHNS and SASEGT. The CDR3 runs 17 residues. CDR3 loop: CASSDGMGGKNYNEQFF. The CDR3, as DNA: TGTGCCAGCAGTGACGGGATGGGTGGTAAAAACTACAATGAGCAGTTCTTC.

This clone was picked up one time. This chain links TRBV7-2 with TRBJ2-7; D possibly corresponds to TRBD1 (5 bases). With 4 bases removed from V and 5 bases from J, the gap between germline ends came to 12 bases. In germline, CDR1 is SGHTA, CDR2 FQGNSA. The CDR3 spans 13 residues. The CDR3 is CASSSRQRNEQYF. CDR3 in DNA: TGTGCCAGCAGCTCCCGACAGCGCAACGAGCAGTACTTC. Using reference TRBV7-2 and TRBJ2-7 for the parts outside the CDR3, the full variable domain is GAGVSQSPSNKVTEKGKDVELRCDPISGHTALYWYRQSLGQGLEFLIYFQGNSAPDKSGLPSDRFSAERTGGSVSTLTIQRTQQEDSAVYLCASSSRQRNEQYFGPGTRLTVT.

The chain employs TRBV3-1 (or the pseudogene TRBV3-2) and TRBJ1-2, with D perhaps matching TRBD1 (6 bases). The V gene's germline CDR1 is LGHDT and CDR2 YNNKEL (reference sequence). V dropped 5 bases and J dropped 6 bases, with 22 bases sitting between them. This CDR3 is 16 amino acids long. The CDR3 loop is CASSGSQGDRTHGYTF. CDR3 in DNA: TGTGCCAGCAGCGGTTCACAGGGAGACAGGACCCATGGCTACACCTTC.

V and J are TRBV4-1 and TRBJ2-7; tentatively, D is TRBD2 (6 bases). CDR3 length equals 16 residues. V dropped 5 bases and J dropped 7 bases, with 24 bases sitting between them. From germline, CDR1 is MGHRA and CDR2 YSYEKL. This CDR3 is CASSDAGLLSYEEQYF. The DNA for the CDR3 is TGCGCCAGCAGCGATGCGGGGCTACTCTCCTACGAGGAGCAGTACTTC.

The rearrangement links TRBV29-1 to TRBJ1-4, with a weak D call TRBD1 (6 bases). The germline CDR1 and CDR2 sequences are SQVTM and ANQGSEA. This CDR3 comprises 16 residues. V lost 4 bases and J lost 8, with 23 bases in between. DNA for the CDR3: TGCAGCGTTGGGTTGGTGTCGACAGGACTTGGAGAAAAACTGTTTTTT. This codes for CSVGLVSTGLGEKLFF.

The V gene is TRBV4-3, the J gene TRBJ2-7; D is uncertain. The CDR3 totals 14 residues. V was cut by 2 bases and J by 3 bases, with 11 bases left in between. Germline loops: CDR1 LGHNA, CDR2 YSLEER. The CDR3 DNA is TGCGCCAGCAGCCAACAGTGGTCCGACTACGAGCAGTACTTC. It codes for CASSQQWSDYEQYF.

The CDR3 DNA sequence: TGCGCCAGCAGTGACCCAGGGTCCAGCAATCAGCCCCAGCATTTT. Translation: CASSDPGSSNQPQHF. The V and J genes are TRBV10-2 and TRBJ1-5; D is possibly TRBD1 (5 bases). V was trimmed by 3 bases and J by 1 base, leaving 10 bases between them. There are 15 residues in the CDR3. The germline CDR1 and CDR2 sequences are WSHSY and SAAADI.

J is TRBJ1-1 and V is TRBV27; TRBD1 agrees at 10 bases. Trimming took 5 bases from V and 7 from J; bases not matched to a gene: 13. Germline V lookup: CDR1 MNHEY, CDR2 SMNVEV (reference sequence). The CDR3 contains 16 residues. CDR3 protein: CASSGGTWTGGVEAFF. The CDR3 bases are TGTGCCAGCAGTGGGGGCACATGGACAGGGGGAGTTGAAGCTTTCTTT.

This sequence joins TRBV2 and TRBJ1-5, with 10 bases identical to TRBD1. Germline V CDR1 and CDR2: SNHLY, FYNNEI. This CDR3 has 16 amino acids. V dropped 6 bases and J dropped 1; count of bases not matched to a gene: 6. The CDR3 bases are TGTGCCAGCAGGGCAGACAGGGGGCCAAGCAATCAGCCCCAGCATTTT. Translated: CASRADRGPSNQPQHF.